This paragraph reports one T cell receptor beta chain. Germline V gene sequence: CDR1 LNHDA, CDR2 SQIVND (reference sequence). V was cut by 1 base and J by 0 bases, with 7 bases left in between. The CDR3 is 14 residues long. The data derive from a study of blood T cell repertoires in COVID-19. Clones were read by immunoSEQ multiplex PCR, and TCRdb kept only the in-frame ones, dropping some. The table lists a few hundred thousand clones, 80% to 90% of them singletons, with around 0.88% in the top ten. Input material: peripheral blood. V is TRBV19 and J is TRBJ2-7; D not resolved. The sequence was collected from a man younger than 45 with acute or convalescent COVID-19. CDR3 coding DNA: TGTGCCAGTAGTATAGGCAGGAACTCCTACGAGCAGTACTTC. Translating it yields CASSIGRNSYEQYF.